This TCR beta chain was retrieved from a study of long-term antiretroviral therapy in people with HIV. Whole-study results and caveats: HIV repertoires showed narrower CDR3 length ranges than controls.

Running of the v3.0 immunoSEQ assay took place at survey level. The repertoire was sequenced with immunoSEQ multiplex PCR; TCRdb's copy has only in-frame clones and lacks some. The table has tens of thousands of clones, approximately 89% seen once. Between the trimmed V and J ends, which lost 4 bases and 4 bases, there was a span of 6 bases. Germline V CDR1 and CDR2: SGHTA, FQGTGA. The length of the CDR3 is 12 residues. In regard to this clone: The antigen is not known.

The genes are TRBV7-3 and TRBJ2-3; D gene unclear. This specimen consisted of unsorted PBMCs, obtained 0.1 years before starting antiretroviral therapy. This clonotype was obtained from a woman in her forties or fifties with HIV. The chain's CDR3 is CASSSGADTQYF. The CDR3 DNA reads TGTGCCAGCAGCTCGGGTGCAGATACGCAGTATTTT.